This entry is about one T cell receptor beta chain. What it binds is unknown. A library of TCRbeta sequences, prepared with unique molecular identifiers, was generated. From the PCR reads, TCRdb called clonotypes with MiXCR, one entry per CDR3 protein. The table records 400,000 to 450,000 distinct CDR3 sequences, roughly 43% of them present only once. This specimen comes from a study of T-cell reconstitution after alpha-beta-depleted transplantation in children. General study points: Reportedly, alpha-beta T cells present about two months post-transplant originated from several hundred expanded clones of graft origin. In some patients, recipient T cells and intrathymic progenitors surviving conditioning explained high day-60 diversity.

Germline CDR1 LNHNV, CDR2 YYDKDF (reference sequence). V gave up 3 bases and J gave up 6 bases, with 14 bases separating them. The CDR3 length is 14 residues. This chain links TRBV15 with TRBJ1-2; D may be TRBD1 (6 bases). Sequenced here: PBMCs, sampled before TCRalphabeta/CD19-depleted stem cell transplant. The source of this sequence is a girl aged 2-9 years with aplastic anemia, due to receive a stem cell transplant. The CDR3 loop is CATSRGPTGDGYTF. In nucleotides, the CDR3 is TGTGCCACCAGCAGGGGCCCGACAGGAGATGGCTACACCTTC.